Presented here are 19 T cell receptor beta chains from one specimen sequenced in a study of lymphopenia after photon versus proton radiotherapy (dated by TCRdb to about 2019). Libraries were constructed by the immunoSEQ multiplex PCR assay. TCRdb carries this immuneACCESS record with in-frame sequences only. Its versions omit some clonotypes, under half of them owing to an unresolved V gene in the studies checked, with the rest unexplained. This sample has some 28,000 clones in its table, and around 80% of those were observed once. Together, the top ten hold under 35% of the sample. The material was peripheral blood, obtained from a patient treated with photon-based radiotherapy. The receptors shown here come from a man aged 45 to 65 with gastric cancer.

The V call is TRBV30, the J call TRBJ1-4; D is uncertain. Trimming pared 4 bases from V and 0 bases from J, leaving 12 bases between. The germline CDR1 and CDR2 sequences are GTSNPN and SVGIG (reference sequence). CDR3 length: 15 residues. The CDR3 loop reads CAWTPIATTNEKLFF. Written as DNA, the CDR3 is TGTGCCTGGACCCCGATAGCCACAACTAATGAAAAACTGTTTTTT.

The genes are TRBV5-1 and TRBJ2-3, with no clear D. Per the germline V gene, CDR1 is SGHRS and CDR2 is YFSETQ. Trimming stripped 4 bases from V and 0 bases from J, with 21 bases between. The CDR3 length is 18 residues. The CDR3 sequence: CASSRQAGHFSSTDTQYF. CDR3 sequence (DNA): TGCGCCAGCAGCCGGCAAGCCGGCCACTTTTCTAGCACAGATACGCAGTATTTT. The full variable domain, rest sourced from reference TRBV5-1 and TRBJ2-3, is KAGVTQTPRYLIKTRGQQVTLSCSPISGHRSVSWYQQTPGQGLQFLFEYFSETQRNKGNFPGRFSGRQFSNSRSEMNVSTLELGDSALYLCASSRQAGHFSSTDTQYFGPGTRLTVL.

This chain connects TRBV11-2 to TRBJ2-6; 9 bases match TRBD1. With V trimmed by 5 bases and J by 0 bases, 5 bases remained unmatched. Germline V gives CDR1 SGHAT, CDR2 FQNNGV. The CDR3 sequence is 17 residues long. CDR3 sequence: CASSLQGAISGANVLTF. CDR3 in DNA: TGTGCCAGCAGCCTACAGGGGGCGATCTCTGGGGCCAACGTCCTGACTTTC.

J is TRBJ1-4 and V is TRBV6-1; D remains ambiguous. V was pared by 6 bases and J by 0 bases, with 11 bases between. Germline CDR1 and CDR2: MNHNS and SASEGT. This CDR3 contains 15 residues. CDR3 in DNA: TGTGCCAGCAGAGATTTCGAGACAACTAATGAAAAACTGTTTTTT. Translated, it gives CASRDFETTNEKLFF.

The chain employs TRBV7-2 and TRBJ1-1; D is unclear. V dropped 6 bases and J dropped 0 bases, with 8 bases sitting between them. This CDR3 is built from 13 residues. CDR1 is SGHTA and CDR2 is FQGNSA in the germline V gene. The CDR3 region has the DNA TGTGCCAGCAGTCTGACGGTGAACACTGAAGCTTTCTTT. It translates to CASSLTVNTEAFF.

This clone was detected only once. The chain employs TRBV4-1 and TRBJ2-5; TRBD2 aligns across 7 bases. The CDR3 totals 15 residues. CDR1 MGHRA and CDR2 YSYEKL come from the germline V gene. The V gene end was trimmed by 0 bases and the J gene end by 5 bases; junction bases not matched to a gene: 6. DNA of the CDR3: TGCGCCAGCAGCCAAGAAGGACTAGGTGGGGAGACCCAGTACTTC. As protein: CASSQEGLGGETQYF.

The chain couples TRBV6-5 to TRBJ2-3; 10 positions agree with TRBD2. V lost 7 bases, J lost 3 bases, and 1 base stayed unmatched. Germline CDR1 and CDR2: MNHEY and SVGAGI. This CDR3 has 13 amino acids. Here the CDR3 reads CASIAGGTDTQYF. The CDR3 DNA reads TGTGCCAGCATAGCGGGAGGAACAGATACGCAGTATTTT.

The chain employs TRBV14 and TRBJ1-6; TRBD1 is a possible D gene (6 bases). There are 14 residues in the CDR3. Trimming took 3 bases from V and 4 from J, leaving 7 bases between them. CDR1 SGHDN and CDR2 FVKESK come from the germline V gene. The CDR3 nucleotides are TGTGCCAGCAGCCAGGGGGCTTATAATTCACCCCTCCACTTT. It is translated as CASSQGAYNSPLHF.

This sequence joins TRBV5-6 and TRBJ2-5; TRBD2 might be the D (6 bases). The CDR3 spans 17 residues. V was shortened by 5 bases and J by 2 bases, with 22 bases between the two germline ends. CDR1 and CDR2 from the germline V gene are SGHDT and YYEEEE. CDR3 sequence (DNA): TGTGCCAGCAGTCTAGCGTGGGTTACAGGATATCAAGAGACCCAGTACTTC. Amino acid sequence: CASSLAWVTGYQETQYF.

CDR3 DNA: TGTGCCAGCAGCTTTTTACGGCCTGGGAGCCCCTATAATTCACCCCTCCACTTT. Translation gives CASSFLRPGSPYNSPLHF. The chain links TRBV7-2 to TRBJ1-6; D is uncertain. The CDR3 runs 18 residues. Trimming removed 3 bases at V and 2 bases at J, with 17 bases between. Germline V gives CDR1 SGHTA, CDR2 FQGNSA.

V gene TRBV15 combines with J gene TRBJ2-5, with unresolved D. Germline-derived CDR1 and CDR2 are LNHNV and YYDKDF (reference sequence). This CDR3 spans 15 amino acids. Trimming removed 3 bases at V and 5 bases at J, with 16 bases between. In DNA form, the CDR3 reads TGTGCCACCAGCAGGGTTTTGGCTGCCACGGAGACCCAGTACTTC. This codes for CATSRVLAATETQYF.

V usage is TRBV7-8 and J usage is TRBJ2-1; no clear D. This CDR3 contains 16 residues. Trimming removed 1 base from V and 5 bases from J, with 15 bases in between. In germline, CDR1 is SGHVS, CDR2 FQNEAQ. The CDR3 is CASSLEGVIVNNEQFF. The CDR3 DNA follows: TGTGCCAGCAGCTTAGAAGGAGTAATTGTAAACAATGAGCAGTTCTTC.

This clone was counted a few times. This sequence joins TRBV19 and TRBJ1-2; D is perhaps TRBD1 (5 bases). V lost 7 bases to trimming and J lost 7 bases, with 13 bases between them. The CDR3 is 12 amino acids. The germline CDR1 and CDR2 sequences are LNHDA and SQIVND (reference sequence). The CDR3 reads CASTITGLGYTF. The CDR3 nucleotides read TGTGCCAGTACCATCACAGGTCTTGGCTACACCTTC.

The chain carries TRBV6-5 and TRBJ1-2; possible D gene TRBD1, 5 bases. Trimming removed 0 bases at V and 8 bases at J, with 13 bases between. The CDR3 loop spans 14 amino acids. Germline assignment: CDR1 MNHEY and CDR2 SVGAGI. CDR3 protein: CASSYSGPQGGYTF. DNA of the CDR3: TGTGCCAGCAGTTACTCAGGGCCCCAGGGAGGCTACACCTTC.

The chain uses TRBV5-4 and TRBJ1-2; D is unclear. Germline V CDR1 and CDR2: SGHNT, YYREEE (reference sequence). This CDR3 region has 14 residues. Trimming left V 4 bases short and J 2 bases short, with 12 bases between. CDR3: CASSPGPDNYGYTF. The DNA for the CDR3 is TGTGCCAGCAGCCCAGGTCCGGACAACTATGGCTACACCTTC.

The CDR3 DNA reads TGTGCCAGCAGCCCGGGACAGGGGGTTGGTGAGCAGTTCTTC. Amino acid sequence: CASSPGQGVGEQFF. This chain connects TRBV5-4 to TRBJ2-1, with 11 positions matching TRBD1. The CDR3 runs to 14 residues. J was trimmed by 9 bases and V by 4 bases; bases with no gene match: 6. Germline V gene lookup returns CDR1 SGHNT and CDR2 YYREEE (reference sequence).

V usage is TRBV11-3 and J usage is TRBJ2-2; TRBD1 or TRBD2 may be the D gene (6 bases each). CDR3 length: 15 amino acids. Germline CDR1 reads SGHNT; CDR2 reads YENEEA. Trimming left V 5 bases short and J 5 bases short, with 15 bases between. CDR3 sequence reads: CASSRSQGRTGELFF. As DNA, the CDR3 is TGTGCCAGCAGCCGATCCCAGGGGAGGACCGGGGAGCTGTTTTTT.

This clone was counted between two and nine times. The V gene is TRBV11-2, the J gene TRBJ2-3, with a weak D call TRBD2 (6 bases). Germline loops: CDR1 SGHAT, CDR2 FQNNGV. Trimming shortened V by 3 bases and J by 1 base, and 23 bases separated the two germline ends. CDR3 length: 19 residues. In nucleotides, the CDR3 is TGTGCCAGCAGCTTCCCCACCTTACTAGCTGGGCGGGGCACAGATACGCAGTATTTT. Amino acids: CASSFPTLLAGRGTDTQYF.

The chain carries TRBV2 and TRBJ1-5; D call uncertain. Germline V gene data show CDR1 as SNHLY and CDR2 as FYNNEI. This CDR3 has 13 amino acids. V lost 8 bases and J lost 3, with 11 bases in between. CDR3 residues: CASGREVNQPQHF. The CDR3 DNA follows: TGTGCCAGCGGACGGGAGGTCAATCAGCCCCAGCATTTT.